This T cell receptor (beta chain) was found in a study of T cells after yellow fever vaccination. TCRdb re-derived calls from the 5' RACE reads in MiXCR, one entry per CDR3 protein. The table has over 25,000 distinct CDR3 sequences, 5.5% seen once. This clonotype was observed at least ten times. The TCR was taken from a man aged 25-45 years who received the YFV17D yellow fever vaccine. Sequencing was performed on PBMCs, either bulk or a sorted T-cell subset (CD4+, CD8+, memory, or dextramer-sorted; not recorded which), taken 15 days after the yellow fever booster vaccination.

CDR3 amino acids: CASSSSGTAYEQYF. DNA of the CDR3: TGTGCCAGCAGCTCTTCCGGGACAGCCTACGAGCAGTACTTC. V is TRBV4-2 and J is TRBJ2-7, with 7 bases matching TRBD1. CDR1 and CDR2 from the germline V gene are LGHNA and YNFKEQ. CDR3 size: 14 residues. The J segment lost 2 bases and the V segment lost 5 bases, leaving 6 bases of the junction unmatched.